This T cell receptor (beta chain) comes out of a study of cytomegalovirus exposure and HLA in healthy donors. Study background: Early on, a data release was issued that held some 91 million unique TCRs from HLA-typed donors. Study findings and constraints: Follow-up analysis later connected one missense variant in DCLRE1C with trimming of TCR beta V- and J-genes. Further analysis, carried out later, found HLA-associated TCR beta chains more clonally expanded than equally common other chains. Cytomegalovirus association was assigned to some 160 TCR beta chains.

The PCR was carried out with 60 Vbeta primers and 13 Jbeta primers. TCRdb keeps only in-frame clones here, not all; method: immunoSEQ multiplex PCR. The sample includes 100,000 or so clones, 13% to 15% of them seen just once. V was clipped by 2 bases and J by 0 bases, with 11 bases between them. The germline V gene encodes CDR1 KGHSH and CDR2 LQKENI. The CDR3 sequence is 15 residues long. As for this clone: Its target is not known.

The receptor comes from a female donor in good health and CMV-seronegative. The chain has TRBV18 and TRBJ2-7; the D gene is possibly TRBD1 (7 bases). The sample taken for sequencing was PBMCs. In DNA form, the CDR3 reads TGTGCCAGCTCACCAAGGAGGGACAGCTCCTACGAGCAGTACTTC. Its translation: CASSPRRDSSYEQYF. Complete variable domain (other parts from reference TRBV18 and TRBJ2-7): NAGVMQNPRHLVRRRGQEARLRCSPMKGHSHVYWYRQLPEEGLKFMVYLQKENIIDESGMPKERFSAEFPKEGPSILRIQQVVRGDSAAYFCASSPRRDSSYEQYFGPGTRLTVT.